What follows are 14 T cell receptor beta chains derived from one specimen sequenced in a study of T cells in Graves' hyperthyroidism and ophthalmopathy. What was amplified from RNA transcripts were TCR beta CDR3 regions. HTBI primers drove first-round RT-PCR of the TCR CDR3. TCRdb recomputed calls from the multiplex PCR reads with MiXCR, one row per CDR3 protein. This table has 300,000 to 450,000 distinct CDR3 sequences, roughly 14% appearing once. Sequenced: blood. All receptors come from a young woman with Graves' hyperthyroidism that later progressed to Graves' ophthalmopathy.

The chain has TRBV25-1 and TRBJ2-2; D uncertain. This CDR3 is built from 15 residues. Trimming cost V 4 bases and J 0 bases, with 9 bases left between them. Germline CDR1 is MGHDK and CDR2 is SYGVNS. The CDR3 loop is CASSAPQANTGELFF. Here the CDR3 DNA reads TGTGCCAGCAGTGCGCCTCAGGCGAACACCGGGGAGCTGTTTTTT.

The chain carries TRBV4-2 and TRBJ2-7; 10 bases align to TRBD2. Germline V gene lookup returns CDR1 LGHNA and CDR2 YNFKEQ. The CDR3 extends over 15 amino acids. The V and J ends lost 1 base and 5 bases, in that order; junction bases with no gene match: 5. CDR3 coding DNA: TGTGCCAGCAGCCAAGCCCCTAGCGGGAGTCACGAGCAGTACTTC. Translated: CASSQAPSGSHEQYF.

The chain recombines TRBV6-1 with TRBJ2-2; TRBD1 matches at 9 bases. This CDR3 comprises 15 residues. CDR1 and CDR2 (germline): MNHNS, SASEGT. The V and J ends lost 5 bases and 7 bases, in that order; junction bases with no gene match: 8. The CDR3 coding sequence is TGTGCCAGCAGTAGCCCGTGGACAGGGGACGGGGAGCTGTTTTTT. Protein product: CASSSPWTGDGELFF.

V usage is TRBV29-1 and J usage is TRBJ2-1; no firm D call. Germline V lookup: CDR1 SQVTM, CDR2 ANQGSEA. V gave up 2 bases and J gave up 0 bases, with 5 bases separating them. CDR3 length equals 13 residues. The CDR3 DNA is TGCAGCGTTGAACAAAACTCCTACAATGAGCAGTTCTTC. Amino acids: CSVEQNSYNEQFF.

This clonotype was observed many times. The V call is TRBV27, the J call TRBJ2-1; D is tentatively TRBD1 or TRBD2 (5 bases each). The germline gives CDR1 MNHEY, CDR2 SMNVEV (reference sequence). The V and J ends lost 0 bases and 10 bases respectively, with 10 bases between them. The CDR3 is 13 residues long. The CDR3 DNA sequence: TGTGCCAGCAGTTTATCGAGGGGCAGCGAGCAGTTCTTC. Amino acid sequence: CASSLSRGSEQFF.

The chain couples TRBV5-1 to TRBJ1-2; TRBD1 agrees at 10 bases. The V gene's germline CDR1 is SGHRS and CDR2 YFSETQ. The J segment lost 7 bases and the V segment lost 0 bases, leaving 3 bases of the junction unmatched. The CDR3 sequence is 14 residues long. CDR3 loop: CASSLGQGASGYTF. The CDR3 DNA reads TGCGCCAGCAGCTTGGGACAGGGGGCTAGTGGCTACACCTTC.

The rearrangement joins TRBV19 to TRBJ2-7; D may be TRBD2 (6 bases). The CDR3 runs 14 residues. Between the trimmed V and J ends, which lost 3 bases and 5 bases, there was a span of 14 bases. CDR1 is LNHDA, CDR2 SQIVND, per germline (reference sequence). CDR3 sequence: CASSISREVDEQYF. CDR3 coding DNA: TGTGCCAGTAGTATTTCCAGGGAGGTCGACGAGCAGTACTTC.

This clonotype has only one observation. A much larger clone differs from this one at a single base, so this may be a read error. The chain is built from TRBV3-1 and TRBJ1-6; D is ambiguous. The CDR3 consists of 15 residues. V lost 1 base, J lost 9 bases, and 13 bases lay in between. The germline gives CDR1 LGHDT, CDR2 YNNKEL (reference sequence). CDR3 nucleotides: TGTGCCAGCAGCCAAGGACCCGGAACGGGTTCACCCCTCCACTTT. It specifies CASSQGPGTGSPLHF.

This sequence joins TRBV28 and TRBJ2-1; tentative D call: TRBD2 (6 bases). The CDR3 is made up of 15 amino acids. Trimming shortened V by 3 bases and J by 4 bases, and 13 bases separated the two germline ends. From germline, CDR1 is MDHEN and CDR2 SYDVKM. The CDR3 DNA reads TGTGCCAGCAGTTTTGGTGGGAGGATATACAATGAGCAGTTCTTC. Amino acid sequence: CASSFGGRIYNEQFF.

This clonotype was detected only a few times. The gene calls are TRBV6-1 and TRBJ2-7, with D perhaps TRBD2 (6 bases). Germline lookup yields CDR1 MNHNS and CDR2 SASEGT. The CDR3 is 15 residues long. V was pared by 2 bases and J by 0 bases, with 11 bases between. CDR3 residues: CASSEFAGSSYEQYF. The CDR3 coding sequence is TGTGCCAGCAGTGAATTTGCGGGAAGCTCCTACGAGCAGTACTTC.

This chain joins TRBV15 and TRBJ2-1; no clear D gene. V lost 3 bases and J 4 bases, leaving 10 bases between the germline ends. The germline CDR1 and CDR2 sequences are LNHNV and YYDKDF (reference sequence). This CDR3 is 14 amino acids long. CDR3 in amino acids: CATSRAGRYNEQFF. CDR3 coding DNA: TGTGCCACCAGCAGGGCTGGACGTTACAATGAGCAGTTCTTC.

This clonotype was seen at least ten times. The chain recombines TRBV10-3 with TRBJ2-5; weak D call: TRBD2 (5 bases). The length of the CDR3 is 13 residues. Germline lookup yields CDR1 ENHRY and CDR2 SYGVKD. Trimming stripped 0 bases from V and 4 bases from J, with 6 bases between. This CDR3 is CAISESTRETQYF. DNA for the CDR3: TGTGCCATCAGTGAGTCCACTAGAGAGACCCAGTACTTC.

This clonotype was counted at least ten times. J is TRBJ2-1 and V is TRBV12-3 or TRBV12-4, with D perhaps TRBD2 (7 bases). The CDR3 is made up of 17 amino acids. Trimming took off 8 bases at V and 9 bases at J, with 29 bases between the two ends. CDR3 protein: CASLPPGWGGGAPEQFF. In DNA, the CDR3 is TGTGCCAGCCTCCCTCCGGGGTGGGGGGGCGGCGCGCCTGAGCAGTTCTTC.

This clonotype appeared a few times. The chain has TRBV6-1 and TRBJ1-2, with 7 positions matching TRBD1. V lost 7 bases to trimming and J lost 3 bases; unmatched junction nucleotides: 5. The germline V gene encodes CDR1 MNHNS and CDR2 SASEGT. CDR3 length equals 13 residues. CDR3 sequence: CASTPTGYYGYTF. As DNA, the CDR3 is TGTGCCAGCACCCCGACAGGGTACTATGGCTACACCTTC.